Following are 23 T cell receptor beta chains from one sample sequenced in a study of chemoradiotherapy in HPV16-positive cancers. Produced via immunoSEQ multiplex PCR; TCRdb's table is partial and in-frame only. The data show tens of thousands of clones, about 90% seen once. The sample was blood, taken from a patient who underwent chemoradiotherapy. The source of these receptors is a human donor with HPV-associated anogenital cancer.

The rearrangement joins TRBV9 to TRBJ1-2; no reliable D call. Trimming cost V 0 bases and J 8 bases, with 17 bases left between them. Germline CDR1 is SGDLS and CDR2 is YYNGEE. The CDR3 runs to 15 residues. The CDR3 sequence is CASSVGQDGTTGYTF. DNA for the CDR3: TGTGCCAGCAGCGTAGGGCAGGACGGAACTACGGGCTACACCTTC.

This clone was counted between two and nine times. The chain joins TRBV11-2 to TRBJ2-7, with no clear D. CDR3 length: 16 residues. Germline V gene lookup returns CDR1 SGHAT and CDR2 FQNNGV. Trimming removed 0 bases at V and 2 bases at J, with 14 bases between. CDR3 sequence (DNA): TGTGCCAGCAGCTTAGATCTGGTGACTGGGGCCTACGAGCAGTACTTC. Protein: CASSLDLVTGAYEQYF.

This chain links TRBV6-5 with TRBJ1-2; D not resolved. CDR1 and CDR2 (germline): MNHEY, SVGAGI. CDR3 length: 13 amino acids. Trimming removed 2 bases from V and 5 bases from J, with 9 bases in between. The CDR3 here is CASSYGQEYGYTF. CDR3 nucleotides: TGTGCCAGCAGTTACGGGCAGGAGTATGGCTACACCTTC.

The chain combines TRBV19 with TRBJ2-5; TRBD2 agrees at 13 bases. Looked up from germline, CDR1 is LNHDA and CDR2 is SQIVND (reference sequence). Trimming cost V 6 bases and J 4 bases; bases outside gene matches: 14. The CDR3 has 18 residues. Here the CDR3 DNA reads TGTGCCAGTAGCATCTCCTCCGGACTAGCGGGGGCCCGAGAGACCCAGTACTTC. Its translation: CASSISSGLAGARETQYF.

This clone was recorded a few times. The chain employs TRBV12-1 and TRBJ1-4. TRBV12-1 is a listed pseudogene. This CDR3 comprises 15 residues. The CDR3 DNA is TGTGCCAGCAGGTCCCCGAGACGAGGTAATGAAAAACTGTTTTTT. Translated: CASRSPRRGNEKLFF.

This chain joins TRBV27 and TRBJ1-4, with a weak D call TRBD1 (5 bases). The ends were cut back, 6 bases at V and 3 bases at J, with 14 bases in the middle. The length of the CDR3 is 15 residues. Germline CDR1 and CDR2: MNHEY and SMNVEV (reference sequence). The CDR3 sequence is CASSSRRGANEKLFF. In DNA form, the CDR3 reads TGTGCCAGCAGCTCCCGACGGGGGGCTAATGAAAAACTGTTTTTT. Combining the CDR3 with reference TRBV27 and TRBJ1-4 gives the whole variable domain EAQVTQNPRYLITVTGKKLTVTCSQNMNHEYMSWYRQDPGLGLRQIYYSMNVEVTDKGDVPEGYKVSRKEKRNFPLILESPSPNQTSLYFCASSSRRGANEKLFFGSGTQLSVL.

V and J are TRBV4-2 and TRBJ2-7; no clear D. CDR1 LGHNA and CDR2 YNFKEQ come from the germline V gene. The V end lost 2 bases, the J end lost 4 bases, and 21 bases lay between the germline ends. This CDR3 is built from 17 residues. DNA of the CDR3: TGTGCCAGCAGCCAACCTACACCGATTGAGGCCCGTTACGAGCAGTACTTC. Its protein is CASSQPTPIEARYEQYF.

The V call is TRBV16, the J call TRBJ1-1; 7 nucleotides line up with TRBD1. V gave up 4 bases and J gave up 5 bases; unmatched junction bases: 10. Germline lookup yields CDR1 KGHSY and CDR2 FQNENV. This CDR3 has 15 residues. The CDR3 protein is CASSREQGRGTEAFF. The CDR3 region has the DNA TGTGCCAGCAGCCGGGAACAGGGGAGAGGTACTGAAGCTTTCTTT. The variable domain in full, with the rest retrieved from reference TRBV16 and TRBJ1-1, is GEEVAQTPKHLVRGEGQKAKLYCAPIKGHSYVFWYQQVLKNEFKFLISFQNENVFDETGMPKERFSAKCLPNSPCSLEIQATKLEDSAVYFCASSREQGRGTEAFFGQGTRLTVV.

This clone was seen a single time. This chain connects TRBV4-1 to TRBJ1-3; 10 bases are a match to TRBD1. The CDR3 contains 15 residues. V trimming: 5 bases; J trimming: 4 bases; junction bases outside the gene matches: 5. Germline values: CDR1 MGHRA, CDR2 YSYEKL. The DNA for the CDR3 is TGCGCCAGCAGCTATGACAGGGGGCAAGGAAACACCATATATTTT. Protein product: CASSYDRGQGNTIYF.

The gene calls are TRBV6-6 and TRBJ1-2, with 7 bases identical to TRBD1. The CDR3 covers 12 residues. Germline V gives CDR1 MNHNY, CDR2 SVGAGI (reference sequence). The V segment lost 1 base and the J segment 12 bases; nucleotides outside the gene matches: 5. The CDR3 here is CASSYWPTGDTF. The CDR3 DNA is TGTGCCAGCAGTTACTGGCCCACAGGGGACACCTTC.

This chain links TRBV7-2 with TRBJ2-4, with D possibly TRBD2 on 6 matching bases. Trimming removed 1 base at V and 1 base at J, with 11 bases between. In germline, CDR1 is SGHTA, CDR2 FQGNSA. This CDR3 region has 16 residues. Written as DNA, the CDR3 is TGTGCCAGCAGCTTAGGAGGAGGGTTGGCCAAAAACATTCAGTACTTC. Translated, it gives CASSLGGGLAKNIQYF.

This rearrangement joins TRBV4-1 to TRBJ2-3; D not resolved. V was cut by 0 bases and J by 9 bases, with 7 bases left in between. Germline CDR1 MGHRA, CDR2 YSYEKL. The CDR3 is 12 residues long. CDR3 sequence: CASSQEGGTQYF. The DNA of the CDR3 is TGCGCCAGCAGCCAAGAGGGCGGCACGCAGTATTTT.

About this clone: Different DNA sequences within this sample yield the same CDR3. The chain has TRBV19 and TRBJ2-1, with TRBD1 matching 8 bases. CDR3 length: 14 residues. Losses at the gene ends were 4 bases for V and 4 bases for J; bases not matched to a gene: 3. Germline assignment: CDR1 LNHDA and CDR2 SQIVND (reference sequence). The chain's CDR3 is CASSRTGPYNEQFF. For the CDR3, the DNA is TGTGCCAGTAGTAGGACAGGGCCTTACAATGAGCAGTTCTTC.

This clone was observed a few times. The rearrangement uses TRBV5-4 and TRBJ2-2; possibly TRBD1 for D (7 bases). Germline-derived CDR1 and CDR2 are SGHNT and YYREEE (reference sequence). V lost 4 bases and J lost 5, with 15 bases in between. The CDR3 has 15 residues. DNA of the CDR3: TGTGCCAGCAGCGGGCGCGCAGGGGGGACCGGGGAGCTGTTTTTT. It yields the protein CASSGRAGGTGELFF.

This rearrangement joins TRBV2 to TRBJ2-3; D remains ambiguous. Trimming left V 7 bases short and J 4 bases short, with 12 bases between. The germline CDR1 and CDR2 sequences are SNHLY and FYNNEI. The CDR3 has 13 amino acids. The CDR3 spells CASTDDLADTQYF. CDR3 DNA: TGTGCCAGCACGGATGATCTCGCAGATACGCAGTATTTT.

This clone is a singleton in its sample. The J gene is TRBJ1-3, the V gene TRBV6-5; D gene unclear. Trimming cost V 2 bases and J 4 bases, with 9 bases left between them. The germline gives CDR1 MNHEY, CDR2 SVGAGI. The CDR3 loop spans 14 amino acids. The CDR3 coding sequence is TGTGCCAGCAGTTACCGGACCCGGGGAAACACCATATATTTT. Encoded protein: CASSYRTRGNTIYF.

The chain has TRBV6-5 and TRBJ1-4; tentatively, D is TRBD1 (6 bases). The CDR3 extends over 12 amino acids. The germline gives CDR1 MNHEY, CDR2 SVGAGI. V shed 4 bases and J shed 8 bases, with 8 bases lying between them. Written as DNA, the CDR3 is TGTGCCAGCAGTTCGCAGGGGGAAAAACTGTTTTTT. This encodes CASSSQGEKLFF.

The chain recombines TRBV2 with TRBJ1-1, with D possibly being TRBD1 (6 bases). This CDR3 comprises 13 residues. The germline CDR1 and CDR2 sequences are SNHLY and FYNNEI. V dropped 2 bases and J dropped 4 bases, with 8 bases sitting between them. CDR3 coding DNA: TGTGCCAGCAGTGAACAGGGGAGCACTGAAGCTTTCTTT. Translating gives CASSEQGSTEAFF.

A few counts support this clone. The J gene is TRBJ1-4, the V gene TRBV21-1. TRBV21-1 is a pseudogene segment. The CDR3 runs 12 residues. DNA for the CDR3: TGTGCCAGCAGCAAAATCGGCCGAAAACTGTTTTTT. This codes for CASSKIGRKLFF.

The chain couples TRBV5-5 to TRBJ2-1; 10 bases are a match to TRBD2. Germline V gene lookup returns CDR1 SGHKS and CDR2 YYEKEE (reference sequence). V trimming: 2 bases; J trimming: 10 bases; junction bases outside the gene matches: 6. CDR3 size: 14 residues. CDR3 residues: CASSLGLAGEEQFF. The CDR3 DNA sequence: TGTGCCAGCAGCTTAGGTCTAGCGGGAGAGGAGCAGTTCTTC.

V usage is TRBV11-2 and J usage is TRBJ2-5; D remains ambiguous. CDR3 size: 13 residues. The V end lost 0 bases, the J end lost 5 bases, and 7 bases lay between the germline ends. Per germline, CDR1 SGHAT and CDR2 FQNNGV. The CDR3 loop is CASSLESLETQYF. CDR3 nucleotides: TGTGCCAGCAGCTTAGAATCATTGGAGACCCAGTACTTC.

This clone was observed once. This chain joins TRBV27 and TRBJ2-1, with D possibly being TRBD1 or TRBD2 (5 bases each). CDR1 and CDR2 (germline): MNHEY, SMNVEV (reference sequence). Trimming took 3 bases from V and 11 from J, leaving 8 bases between them. The CDR3 sequence is 11 residues long. In nucleotides, the CDR3 is TGTGCCAGCAGTTTTGGGACGAAGCAGTTCTTC. It codes for CASSFGTKQFF.

The gene calls are TRBV9 and TRBJ2-1, with D unclear. The ends were cut back, 0 bases at V and 6 bases at J, with 7 bases in the middle. The CDR3 is 13 amino acids. Germline V lookup: CDR1 SGDLS, CDR2 YYNGEE. The CDR3 region is CASSVGDLNEQFF. Here the CDR3 DNA reads TGTGCCAGCAGCGTAGGTGACCTCAATGAGCAGTTCTTC.